The 2 T cell receptor beta chains in this list originate from one sample, sequenced in a study of somatic mutations in cytotoxic T cells in rheumatoid arthritis. The method was immunoSEQ multiplex PCR; TCRdb's version includes in-frame clones alone and lacks a portion of them. This repertoire shows approximately 11,000 clones, almost 85% found once; its top ten account for 8% to 9.5%. The sample taken for sequencing was CD8+ T cells sorted from blood. The receptors originated from a woman aged 60 to 75 with rheumatoid arthritis.

The chain is built from TRBV7-6 and TRBJ2-1; 8 nucleotides match TRBD2. Trimming cost V 5 bases and J 9 bases; bases outside gene matches: 12. The CDR3 has 15 residues. Per the germline V gene, CDR1 is SGHVS and CDR2 is FNYEAQ. CDR3 sequence (DNA): TGTGCCAGCAGCCCAACCGGGACTAGTACATCTGAGCAGTTCTTC. This gives the protein CASSPTGTSTSEQFF.

About this clone itself: The same CDR3 can be traced to other DNA sequences in this sample. This chain links TRBV6-5 with TRBJ1-5, with a weak D call TRBD1 (5 bases). Trimming cost V 2 bases and J 7 bases, with 9 bases left between them. CDR1 is MNHEY and CDR2 is SVGAGI in the germline V gene. The CDR3 totals 13 residues. The CDR3 loop is CASSYGGGQPQHF. CDR3 in DNA: TGTGCCAGCAGTTACGGGGGGGGACAGCCCCAGCATTTT.